The present T cell receptor beta chain was sequenced within a study of cytomegalovirus exposure and HLA in healthy donors. The PCR was carried out with 60 Vbeta primers and 13 Jbeta primers. Only in-frame clones appear in the TCRdb table, and some are missing; sequencing was by immunoSEQ multiplex PCR. The repertoire holds approximately 150,000 clones, with around three fifths as singletons. Trimming pared 2 bases from V and 0 bases from J, leaving 11 bases between. This CDR3 is 16 amino acids long. Germline V gene lookup returns CDR1 MDHEN and CDR2 SYDVKM. This chain connects TRBV28 to TRBJ1-5; no clear D. The TCR was taken from a male donor in good health and CMV-seronegative. The sample comprised PBMCs. The CDR3 is CASSLGGIDSNQPQHF. The DNA of the CDR3 is TGTGCCAGCAGTTTAGGAGGAATAGATAGCAATCAGCCCCAGCATTTT.